This TCR beta chain was identified in a study of human T cells and chemical hapten exposure. TCRdb reanalysed the RACE reads using MiXCR and keeps one entry per CDR3 protein. The data show around 380,000 distinct CDR3 sequences, approximately 5.8% seen once. Whole-study results and caveats: Compared to controls, expanded TCRs made significantly more large clusters of similar CDR3s.

The time point was: pre-sensitization, week 0. Treatment indicated: therapeutic diphenylcyclopropenone sensitization with weekly scalp DPC. Each patch test followed a blood draw. Alopecia patients deemed DPC-suitable, aged 18 to 70, excluding pregnancy. Looked up from germline, CDR1 is LGHDT and CDR2 is YNNKEL (reference sequence). V lost 3 bases, J lost 7 bases, and 17 bases lay in between. This CDR3 is 15 amino acids long. This clonotype appeared many times. Its antigen is as yet unknown. The rearrangement joins TRBV3-1 to TRBJ2-3; possibly TRBD1 for D (6 bases). The sample consisted of whole blood, taken in connection with sensitization to the hapten diphenylcyclopropenone (DPC). The TCR was taken from a woman aged 18 to 35 with alopecia areata. Some clones in this sample may be carry-over from other donors' samples. CDR3 bases: TGTGCCAGCAGCCACCCCGACAGGCGAGGGAATACGCAGTATTTT. Encoded protein: CASSHPDRRGNTQYF.